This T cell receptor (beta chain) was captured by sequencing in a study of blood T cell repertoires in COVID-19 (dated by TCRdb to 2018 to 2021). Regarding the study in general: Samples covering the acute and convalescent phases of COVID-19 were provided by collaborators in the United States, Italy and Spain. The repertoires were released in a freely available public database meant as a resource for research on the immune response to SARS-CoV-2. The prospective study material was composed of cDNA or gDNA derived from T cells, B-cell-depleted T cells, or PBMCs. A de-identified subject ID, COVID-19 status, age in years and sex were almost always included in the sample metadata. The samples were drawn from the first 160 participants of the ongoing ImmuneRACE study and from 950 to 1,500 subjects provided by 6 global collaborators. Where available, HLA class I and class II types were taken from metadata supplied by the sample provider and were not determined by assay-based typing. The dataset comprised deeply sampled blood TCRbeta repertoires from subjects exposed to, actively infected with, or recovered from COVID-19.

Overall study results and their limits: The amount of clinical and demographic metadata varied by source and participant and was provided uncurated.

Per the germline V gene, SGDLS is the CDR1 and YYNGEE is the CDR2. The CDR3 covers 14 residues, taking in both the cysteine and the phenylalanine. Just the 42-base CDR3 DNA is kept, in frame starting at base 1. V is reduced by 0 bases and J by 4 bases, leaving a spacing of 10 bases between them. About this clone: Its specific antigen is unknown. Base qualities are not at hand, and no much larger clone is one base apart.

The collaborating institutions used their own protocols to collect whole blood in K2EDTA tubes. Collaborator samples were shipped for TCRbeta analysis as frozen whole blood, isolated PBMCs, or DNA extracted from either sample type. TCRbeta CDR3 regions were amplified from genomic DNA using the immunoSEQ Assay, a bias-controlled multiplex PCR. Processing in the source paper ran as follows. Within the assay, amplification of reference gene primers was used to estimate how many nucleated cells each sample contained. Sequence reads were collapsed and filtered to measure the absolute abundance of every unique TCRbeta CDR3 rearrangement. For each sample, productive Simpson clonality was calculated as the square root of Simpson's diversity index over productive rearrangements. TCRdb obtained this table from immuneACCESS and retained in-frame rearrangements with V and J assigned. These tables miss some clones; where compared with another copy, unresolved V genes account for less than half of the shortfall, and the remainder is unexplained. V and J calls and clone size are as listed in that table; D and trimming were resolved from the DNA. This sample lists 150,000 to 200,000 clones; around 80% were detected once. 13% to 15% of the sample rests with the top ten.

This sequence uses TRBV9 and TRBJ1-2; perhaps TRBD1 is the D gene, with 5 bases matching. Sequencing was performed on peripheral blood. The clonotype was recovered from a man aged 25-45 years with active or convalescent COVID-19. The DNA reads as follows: TGTGCCAGCAGCGTAGAATCAGGGCCCTATGGCTACACCTTC. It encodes CASSVESGPYGYTF.